A single sample gave rise to the 4 T cell receptor beta chains below, sequenced in a study of CD8+ T cells in alopecia areata. RNA was extracted and reverse transcribed into cDNA as the sequencing template. Only in-frame clones appear in the TCRdb table, and some are missing; sequencing was by immunoSEQ multiplex PCR. Among 180,000 or so clones, approximately 70% were seen once, and the ten largest hold around 10%. The sequencing here drew on CD8+ T cells sorted from blood, taken at week 0. Receptors were obtained from a human donor with alopecia areata.

The chain employs TRBV7-9 and TRBJ2-5; D is undetermined. V lost 5 bases and J 4 bases, leaving 14 bases between the germline ends. This CDR3 has 14 residues. Per germline, CDR1 SEHNR and CDR2 FQNEAQ (reference sequence). The chain's CDR3 is CASSPLYVRETQYF. The DNA of the CDR3 is TGTGCCAGCAGCCCGTTGTACGTACGAGAGACCCAGTACTTC.

V gene TRBV4-1 combines with J gene TRBJ1-2, with 8 bases fitting TRBD1. Per the germline V gene, CDR1 is MGHRA and CDR2 is YSYEKL. The CDR3 has 12 amino acids. V was pared by 4 bases and J by 8 bases, with 3 bases of the junction left unmatched. For the CDR3, the DNA is TGCGCCAGCAGCCCGGACAGGGTGGGCTACACCTTC. Translated, it gives CASSPDRVGYTF.

This clone was seen only once. DNA of the CDR3: TGTGCCAGCAGACTAGGGACTAGCGGGGGTTGGGAGCAGTACTTC. Residues: CASRLGTSGGWEQYF. V gene TRBV11-2 combines with J gene TRBJ2-7; 14 bases map to TRBD2. The ends lost 6 bases at V and 7 bases at J; junction bases unmatched: 8. The CDR3 is 15 residues long. Germline V gives CDR1 SGHAT, CDR2 FQNNGV.

V is TRBV28 and J is TRBJ1-5; no reliable D call. The V gene lost 3 bases and the J gene lost 2 bases, with 11 bases spanning the gap. This CDR3 has 15 residues. Germline CDR1 reads MDHEN; CDR2 reads SYDVKM. This CDR3 reads CASSFGYGGNQPQHF. The CDR3 nucleotides read TGTGCCAGCAGTTTTGGGTACGGGGGCAATCAGCCCCAGCATTTT.